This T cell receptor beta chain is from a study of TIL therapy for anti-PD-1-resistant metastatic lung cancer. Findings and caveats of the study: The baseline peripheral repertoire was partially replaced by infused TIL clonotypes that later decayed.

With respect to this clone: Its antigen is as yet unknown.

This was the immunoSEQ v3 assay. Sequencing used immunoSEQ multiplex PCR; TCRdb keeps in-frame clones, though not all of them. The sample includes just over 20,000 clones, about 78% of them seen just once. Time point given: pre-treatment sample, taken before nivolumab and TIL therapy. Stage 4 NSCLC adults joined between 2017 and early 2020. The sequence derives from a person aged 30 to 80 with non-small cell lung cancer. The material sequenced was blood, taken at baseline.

The CDR3 DNA reads TGTGCCAGCAGTCGCCTCCGGGAGATGCAGTTCTTC. Translation: CASSRLREMQFF. The J gene is TRBJ2-1, the V gene TRBV27; D possibly corresponds to TRBD2 (6 bases). This CDR3 region has 12 residues. V was clipped by 5 bases and J by 12 bases, with 14 bases between them. The germline V gene has CDR1 MNHEY and CDR2 SMNVEV (reference sequence).